The rows below give T cell receptor beta chains drawn from one sample of a study of CD8+ T cells in alopecia areata. The protocol was immunoSEQ multiplex PCR, while the TCRdb copy is restricted to in-frame clones and leaves out a portion. Of some 190,000 clones listed, roughly 66% are singletons. Specimen: CD4+ T cells sorted from blood, collected at week 24, from a patient treated with tofacitinib. The receptor set was obtained from a human donor with alopecia areata. CDR3s include the opening cysteine and the closing phenylalanine or tryptophan.

v_call | cdr3_aa
TRBV7-6 | CASSQRTSGENEQFF
TRBV7-2 | CASSLEARRNQPQHF
TRBV4-2 | CASNSLWGGGTTDTQYF
TRBV15 | CATSSPSTNTEAFF
TRBV30 | CAWSVGGLVNEQFF
TRBV11-2 | CASSLGIQGYEQYF
TRBV4-3 | CASSQDMGRSEAFF
TRBV5-5 | CASSLRGQQKETQYF
TRBV27 | CASSLVLNNEQFF
TRBV14 | CASSQELLGQGQETQYF
TRBV11-2 | CASRSPGRGFYEQYF
TRBV7-3 | CASSWRGGSYNEQFF
TRBV30 | CAWSVRDRRWMGYTF
TRBV7-2 | CASSLGGLASYEQYF
TRBV25-1 | CASSDQGRSPDTQYF
TRBV4-3 | CASSQDWGQTNSPLHF